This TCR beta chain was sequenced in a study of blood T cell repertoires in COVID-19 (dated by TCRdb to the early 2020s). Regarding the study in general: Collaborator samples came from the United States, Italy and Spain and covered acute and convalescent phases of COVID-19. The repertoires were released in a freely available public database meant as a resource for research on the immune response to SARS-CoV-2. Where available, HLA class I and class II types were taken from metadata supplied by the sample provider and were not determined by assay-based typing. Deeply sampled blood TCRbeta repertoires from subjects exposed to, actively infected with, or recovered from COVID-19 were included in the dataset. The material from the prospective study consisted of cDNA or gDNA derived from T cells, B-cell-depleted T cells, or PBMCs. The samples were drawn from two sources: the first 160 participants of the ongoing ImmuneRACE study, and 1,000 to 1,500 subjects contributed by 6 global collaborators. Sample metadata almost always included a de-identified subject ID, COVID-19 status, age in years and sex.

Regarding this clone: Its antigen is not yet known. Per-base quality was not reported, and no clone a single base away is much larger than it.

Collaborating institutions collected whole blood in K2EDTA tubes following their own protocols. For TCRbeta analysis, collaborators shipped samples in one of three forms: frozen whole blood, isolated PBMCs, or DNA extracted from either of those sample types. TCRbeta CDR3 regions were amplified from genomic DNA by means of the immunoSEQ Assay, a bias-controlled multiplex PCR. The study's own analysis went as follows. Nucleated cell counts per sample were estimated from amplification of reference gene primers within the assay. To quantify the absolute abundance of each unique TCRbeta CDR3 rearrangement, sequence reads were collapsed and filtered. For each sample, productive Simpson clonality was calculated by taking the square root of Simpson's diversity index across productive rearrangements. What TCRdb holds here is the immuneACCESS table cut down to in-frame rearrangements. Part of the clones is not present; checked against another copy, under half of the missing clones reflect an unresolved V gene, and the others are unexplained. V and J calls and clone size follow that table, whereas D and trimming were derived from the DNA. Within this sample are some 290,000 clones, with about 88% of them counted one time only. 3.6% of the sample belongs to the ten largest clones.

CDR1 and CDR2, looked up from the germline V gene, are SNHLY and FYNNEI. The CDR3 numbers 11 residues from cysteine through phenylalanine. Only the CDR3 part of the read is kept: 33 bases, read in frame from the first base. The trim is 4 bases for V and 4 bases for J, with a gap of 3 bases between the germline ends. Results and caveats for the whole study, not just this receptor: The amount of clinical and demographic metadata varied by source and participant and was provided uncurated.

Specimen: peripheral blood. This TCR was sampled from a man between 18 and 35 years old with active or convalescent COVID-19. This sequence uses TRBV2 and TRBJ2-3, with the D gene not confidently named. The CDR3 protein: CASSGPDTQYF. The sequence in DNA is TGTGCCAGCAGTGGGCCAGATACGCAGTATTTT.